This T cell receptor (beta chain) was obtained from a study of human thymus T cells (dated by TCRdb to about 2020). Background for the entire study: TCR alpha and beta repertoires from roughly eight infant thymus samples and a few related peripheral blood samples were characterized in the study. The cohort included more than 5 male and a couple of female infants, with donor ages spanning 7 to 244 days.

Paper-wide results and their limitations: According to the related research, thymic TCR repertoires were highly overlapping among unrelated individuals. On average, thymus samples gave 800,000 or so unique TCRB clonotypes, whereas blood samples gave roughly 86,000. Biased V and J gene segment usage appeared to be present in both thymic and peripheral blood repertoires.

On this clone itself: Its antigen is unknown. There are no base qualities to consult, and no much larger clone falls within one base.

Thymus tissue was obtained as surgical resects removed during corrective cardiac surgery. Immunologically healthy infants undergoing open corrective cardiac surgery for congenital heart defects in Finland were used as donors. After being mechanically released from the tissue, thymocytes were kept at -70 degrees C in pellets of roughly 10-33 million cells. A QIAsymphony instrument was used to extract genomic DNA from the frozen cell pellets. Using the immunoSEQ multiplex PCR assay, the TCRB and TCRAD loci were amplified from a standardized quantity of quality-controlled genomic DNA. The amplicons covered the V(D)J region and were long enough to include the CDR3 and to identify the V and J genes. The commercial immunoSEQ service was used to sequence amplicons on an Illumina platform. Per the authors' processing: Corrections for primer bias and sequencing errors followed previously described methods, while TCRAD and TCRB definitions were based on the IMGT database. Analysis of the repertoires was done with immunoSEQ Analyzer 3.0 and VDJTools and included basic statistics, V/J segment usage, diversity estimates, rarefaction and pairwise overlap. Diversity was estimated using the Chao1, ChaoE, Efron-Thisted, Shannon and inverse Simpson indices, and was also estimated on datasets down-sampled to the size of the smallest sample. Repertoire overlap was determined by strict matching of CDR3 nucleotide sequence, V gene and J gene, and Jaccard-based multidimensional scaling clustering was applied. Here the immuneACCESS table is served through TCRdb, limited to in-frame sequences with V and J called. Missing clones are a known gap in these copies; in checked studies unresolved V genes cover under half, and the rest lacks a known reason. V and J calls and clone size are those listed in that table; D and trimming were worked out from the DNA. Here the sample has 60,000 to 75,000 clones; roughly 96% occur a single time. The top ten hold around 0.03% of the sample.

From its cysteine to its phenylalanine, the CDR3 spans 19 amino acids. Solely the CDR3 DNA is kept, with 57 bases framed from the first base. Relative to germline, V is missing 0 bases and J is missing 3 bases, with 12 bases of the junction outside any gene match. CDR1 SGHDN and CDR2 FVKESK were looked up in the germline V gene. Recombination connected TRBV14 to TRBJ2-1, with 9 junctional bases fitting TRBD2. The sequence came from a girl under three years old with a congenital heart defect but otherwise immunologically healthy. Sequencing was carried out using thymus tissue. The CDR3 in this case is CASSQERDTTSGYYNEQFF. The DNA sequence is TGTGCCAGCAGCCAAGAAAGGGATACGACTAGCGGATACTACAATGAGCAGTTCTTC.